The 29 T cell receptor beta chains reported below all come from one sample, sequenced in a study of OX40 agonist ivuxolimab in advanced cancers. TCRdb's copy holds only in-frame clones and misses some; the assay was immunoSEQ multiplex PCR. The sample has 50,000 or so clones, about 89% seen once; the top ten hold roughly 30%. Sequences were derived from CD4+ or CD8+ T cells sorted from blood, sampled in a trial of the OX40 agonist ivuxolimab. These receptors all come from an adult with an advanced solid tumor such as melanoma, head and neck, liver or kidney cancer.

The chain has TRBV28 and TRBJ2-1, with 9 bases matching TRBD2. V lost 6 bases and J lost 2; bases outside the gene matches: 14. The CDR3 extends over 18 amino acids. Germline CDR1 MDHEN, CDR2 SYDVKM. This CDR3 reads CASRERRTSEFTYNEQFF. CDR3 nucleotides: TGTGCCAGCAGAGAACGTAGGACTAGCGAGTTTACCTACAATGAGCAGTTCTTC.

The chain uses TRBV11-2 and TRBJ2-7; D could derive from TRBD1 or TRBD2 (6 bases each). The germline gives CDR1 SGHAT, CDR2 FQNNGV. This CDR3 spans 16 amino acids. The V and J ends lost 5 bases and 1 base respectively, with 18 bases between them. CDR3 sequence reads: CASSTPEGVSSYEQYF. Here the CDR3 DNA reads TGTGCCAGCAGCACACCGGAGGGGGTGTCATCCTACGAGCAGTACTTC.

This clone was counted a single time. Its ends do not fully match the called genes, so a read error is possible. This chain connects TRBV7-7 to TRBJ2-5, with 7 bases that match TRBD1. This CDR3 comprises 16 residues. Germline loops: CDR1 SSHAT, CDR2 FNYEAQ (reference sequence). The CDR3 bases are TGTGCTAGCAGCTTGTTTCCGGACAGGCCACAAGAGACCCAGTACTTC. It translates to CASSLFPDRPQETQYF. The whole variable domain, remainder taken from reference TRBV7-7 and TRBJ2-5, is GAGVSQSPRYKVTKRGQDVTLRCDPISSHATLYWYQQALGQGPEFLTYFNYEAQPDKSGLPSDRFSAERPEGSISTLTIQRTEQRDSAMYRCASSLFPDRPQETQYFGPGTRLLVL.

This chain links TRBV27 with TRBJ1-2; D unresolved. The CDR3 has 14 residues. Trimming removed 5 bases at V and 2 bases at J, with 12 bases between. Germline CDR1 MNHEY, CDR2 SMNVEV (reference sequence). The DNA for the CDR3 is TGTGCCAGCAGTCCGGGGTGGGAAAACTATGGCTACACCTTC. Its protein is CASSPGWENYGYTF.

The chain has TRBV4-2 and TRBJ2-3, with a weak D call TRBD2 (6 bases). Germline V gives CDR1 LGHNA, CDR2 YNFKEQ. The CDR3 has 15 residues. Trimming removed 0 bases from V and 6 bases from J, with 13 bases in between. CDR3 sequence reads: CASSQDAGSRDTQYF. DNA of the CDR3: TGTGCCAGCAGCCAAGATGCGGGGTCTAGGGATACGCAGTATTTT.

The chain has TRBV5-5 and TRBJ2-7; no clear D gene. V shed 0 bases and J shed 1 base, with 8 bases lying between them. Germline CDR1 and CDR2: SGHKS and YYEKEE (reference sequence). This CDR3 is built from 14 residues. In DNA, the CDR3 is TGTGCCAGCAGCTTGGTGGACGTATCCTACGAGCAGTACTTC. This sequence encodes CASSLVDVSYEQYF.

The chain combines TRBV5-6 with TRBJ1-4, with 7 bases fitting TRBD1. The germline CDR1 and CDR2 sequences are SGHDT and YYEEEE. CDR3 length equals 18 residues. With V trimmed by 0 bases and J by 5 bases, 13 bases remained unmatched. In nucleotides, the CDR3 is TGTGCCAGCAGCTTGGGCGTGTTAGAGGGGGCGAGGAATGAAAAACTGTTTTTT. Protein: CASSLGVLEGARNEKLFF.

This chain joins TRBV7-9 and TRBJ2-5; no clear D gene. The CDR3 sequence is 14 residues long. Germline lookup yields CDR1 SEHNR and CDR2 FQNEAQ (reference sequence). The V end lost 1 base, the J end lost 5 bases, and 11 bases lay between the germline ends. The CDR3 here is CASSLVTMQETQYF. DNA of the CDR3: TGTGCCAGCAGCTTAGTTACGATGCAGGAGACCCAGTACTTC.

Here the CDR3 reads CASSDPQETQYF. The DNA for the CDR3 is TGCGCCAGCAGTGATCCCCAAGAGACCCAGTACTTC. The chain couples TRBV10-2 to TRBJ2-5; D gene uncertain. V was shortened by 3 bases and J by 1 base, with 3 bases between the two germline ends. CDR3 size: 12 residues. The germline V gene has CDR1 WSHSY and CDR2 SAAADI.

The chain joins TRBV29-1 to TRBJ1-1, with D possibly matching TRBD1 (5 bases). This CDR3 has 13 residues. The V end was cut by 0 bases, the J end by 2 bases, with 7 bases between. The germline CDR1 and CDR2 sequences are SQVTM and ANQGSEA. In DNA form, the CDR3 reads TGCAGCGTTGAAGAGGGGGTTAACACTGAAGCTTTCTTT. As protein: CSVEEGVNTEAFF.

This chain joins TRBV18 and TRBJ1-1, with 12 bases aligning to TRBD1. The ends lost 6 bases at V and 4 bases at J; junction bases unmatched: 6. Germline CDR1 KGHSH, CDR2 LQKENI. The CDR3 is made up of 15 amino acids. The CDR3 coding sequence is TGTGCCAGCTCGCTGGGACAGGGGGCTTTCACTGAAGCTTTCTTT. It encodes CASSLGQGAFTEAFF.

This clone was picked up one time. The rearrangement uses TRBV27 and TRBJ2-7; 8 bases match TRBD2. The CDR3 consists of 15 residues. Germline CDR1 MNHEY, CDR2 SMNVEV (reference sequence). V was pared by 6 bases and J by 3 bases, with 10 bases of the junction left unmatched. The CDR3 here is CASRGSGGPFYEQYF. The CDR3 DNA sequence: TGTGCCAGCAGGGGCTCGGGAGGGCCTTTCTACGAGCAGTACTTC.

This chain connects TRBV7-9 to TRBJ2-3; D may be TRBD2 (5 bases). Trimming cost V 7 bases and J 8 bases, with 7 bases left between them. The CDR3 is made up of 10 amino acids. Looked up from germline, CDR1 is SEHNR and CDR2 is FQNEAQ (reference sequence). CDR3 bases: TGTGCCAGCACCGAGGGTACGCAGTATTTT. This translates into CASTEGTQYF.

The rearrangement joins TRBV27 to TRBJ2-1, with D uncertain. This CDR3 region has 12 residues. V lost 4 bases and J lost 9, with 10 bases in between. Per the germline V gene, CDR1 is MNHEY and CDR2 is SMNVEV (reference sequence). The DNA of the CDR3 is TGTGCCAGCAGTTCTGGCATGGCTGAGCAGTTCTTC. Its protein is CASSSGMAEQFF.

V and J are TRBV5-1 and TRBJ1-4; D gene unclear. From germline, CDR1 is SGHRS and CDR2 YFSETQ. The length of the CDR3 is 14 residues. Trimming left V 2 bases short and J 3 bases short, with 8 bases between. In nucleotides, the CDR3 is TGCGCCAGCAGCTTCGAGGGTGCTAATGAAAAACTGTTTTTT. The encoded protein is CASSFEGANEKLFF.

The chain joins TRBV29-1 to TRBJ2-1; a possible D gene is TRBD1 (6 bases). Trimming stripped 0 bases from V and 5 bases from J, with 11 bases between. Per the germline V gene, CDR1 is SQVTM and CDR2 is ANQGSEA. The CDR3 spans 14 residues. CDR3 loop: CSVEDWGTNNEQFF. DNA of the CDR3: TGCAGCGTTGAAGATTGGGGGACAAACAATGAGCAGTTCTTC.

V and J are TRBV28 and TRBJ2-4; no firm D call. Germline CDR1 reads MDHEN; CDR2 reads SYDVKM. The length of the CDR3 is 16 residues. Trimming left V 3 bases short and J 0 bases short, with 12 bases between. Here the CDR3 reads CASSFRPLVAKNIQYF. The CDR3 DNA reads as TGTGCCAGCAGTTTCAGGCCCTTAGTAGCCAAAAACATTCAGTACTTC.

The rearrangement uses TRBV28 and TRBJ2-5, with 7 bases lining up with TRBD2. The CDR3 covers 15 residues. Per the germline V gene, CDR1 is MDHEN and CDR2 is SYDVKM. The junction had 3 bases not matched to a gene; V was cut back by 2 bases and J by 0 bases. CDR3 protein: CASSLGLADQETQYF. Here the CDR3 DNA reads TGTGCCAGCAGTTTAGGGCTAGCGGACCAAGAGACCCAGTACTTC.

The V gene is TRBV29-1, the J gene TRBJ2-3; D may be TRBD2 (5 bases). This CDR3 is built from 18 residues. CDR1 is SQVTM and CDR2 is ANQGSEA in the germline V gene. V lost 0 bases to trimming and J lost 0 bases, with 19 bases between them. CDR3 sequence: CSVEDWGAVYSSTDTQYF. The CDR3 nucleotides are TGCAGCGTTGAAGATTGGGGAGCCGTATACTCTAGCACAGATACGCAGTATTTT.

The chain uses TRBV27 and TRBJ2-2; no clear D gene. V gave up 5 bases and J gave up 5 bases, with 9 bases separating them. Germline V gene lookup returns CDR1 MNHEY and CDR2 SMNVEV (reference sequence). CDR3 length equals 13 residues. The CDR3 loop reads CASSPHITGELFF. CDR3 DNA: TGTGCCAGCAGTCCCCACATTACCGGGGAGCTGTTTTTT.

The rearrangement joins TRBV7-3 to TRBJ2-1; 9 positions match TRBD1. The V gene's germline CDR1 is SGHTA and CDR2 FQGTGA. Trimming removed 4 bases from V and 9 bases from J; junction bases left unmatched: 7. This CDR3 is built from 14 residues. CDR3 sequence: CASSSTGGVSEQFF. CDR3 DNA: TGTGCCAGCAGCTCCACAGGGGGCGTATCTGAGCAGTTCTTC. The full variable domain, completed using reference TRBV7-3 and TRBJ2-1, is GAGVSQTPSNKVTEKGKYVELRCDPISGHTALYWYRQSLGQGPEFLIYFQGTGAADDSGLPNDRFFAVRPEGSVSTLKIQRTERGDSAVYLCASSSTGGVSEQFFGPGTRLTVL.

V is TRBV29-1 and J is TRBJ1-1; a possible D gene is TRBD1 (5 bases). The CDR3 length is 12 residues. V was clipped by 7 bases and J by 2 bases, with 11 bases between them. Per germline, CDR1 SQVTM and CDR2 ANQGSEA. As DNA, the CDR3 is TGCAGCGCCACCGGGGCCAACACTGAAGCTTTCTTT. Protein product: CSATGANTEAFF. The variable domain in full, completed from reference TRBV29-1 and TRBJ1-1, reads SAVISQKPSRDICQRGTSLTIQCQVDSQVTMMFWYRQQPGQSLTLIATANQGSEATYESGFVIDKFPISRPNLTFSTLTVSNMSPEDSSIYLCSATGANTEAFFGQGTRLTVV.

The rearrangement uses TRBV27 and TRBJ2-1, with 11 bases fitting TRBD2. V lost 5 bases to trimming and J lost 6 bases; unmatched junction nucleotides: 6. Germline V gene sequence: CDR1 MNHEY, CDR2 SMNVEV (reference sequence). CDR3 length equals 15 residues. The DNA for the CDR3 is TGTGCCAGCAGTCCCGGGACTAGCGGATCCAATGAGCAGTTCTTC. This sequence encodes CASSPGTSGSNEQFF.

The rearrangement uses TRBV10-2 and TRBJ2-7, with D tentatively TRBD1 (5 bases). The CDR3 runs 14 residues. CDR1 is WSHSY and CDR2 is SAAADI in the germline V gene. The ends were cut back, 3 bases at V and 5 bases at J, with 14 bases in the middle. CDR3 DNA: TGCGCCAGCAGTGATCAGCAGGGCGACCACGAGCAGTACTTC. Amino acid sequence: CASSDQQGDHEQYF.

The rearrangement uses TRBV7-6 and TRBJ2-5; no clear D gene. This CDR3 is built from 16 residues. CDR1 and CDR2 (germline): SGHVS, FNYEAQ. Trimming took off 0 bases at V and 4 bases at J, with 15 bases between the two ends. The CDR3 coding sequence is TGTGCCAGCAGCTTAGCTCCGCCTCCGCGTGGAGAGACCCAGTACTTC. Protein sequence: CASSLAPPPRGETQYF.

The rearrangement uses TRBV4-1 and TRBJ2-7; no firm D call. There are 13 residues in the CDR3. V was trimmed by 2 bases and J by 0 bases, leaving 5 bases between them. The germline V gene encodes CDR1 MGHRA and CDR2 YSYEKL. DNA of the CDR3: TGCGCCAGCAGCCAAATAAGCTCCTACGAGCAGTACTTC. This encodes CASSQISSYEQYF.

This sequence joins TRBV5-1 and TRBJ1-3; D call uncertain. From germline, CDR1 is SGHRS and CDR2 YFSETQ. V lost 3 bases to trimming and J lost 0 bases, with 10 bases between them. CDR3 length: 15 amino acids. The CDR3 spells CASSSDGSSGNTIYF. The DNA of the CDR3 is TGCGCCAGCAGCTCCGACGGCAGCTCTGGAAACACCATATATTTT.

The chain links TRBV9 to TRBJ2-1, with TRBD1 matching over 7 bases. The CDR3 sequence is 15 residues long. Germline CDR1 is SGDLS and CDR2 is YYNGEE. Trimming removed 4 bases from V and 0 bases from J; junction bases left unmatched: 4. This CDR3 reads CASSLTGVSYNEQFF. The CDR3 DNA reads TGTGCCAGCAGCTTAACAGGGGTCTCCTACAATGAGCAGTTCTTC.

This clone was seen a few times. The chain uses TRBV18 and TRBJ1-5; tentative D call: TRBD1 (5 bases). Germline V gene data show CDR1 as KGHSH and CDR2 as LQKENI. The CDR3 is 14 residues long. Trimming removed 5 bases from V and 5 bases from J, with 13 bases in between. CDR3 in DNA: TGTGCCAGCTCATCGGGGCAAGTCTATCAGCCCCAGCATTTT. Its protein product is CASSSGQVYQPQHF.